The 20 T cell receptor beta chains in this list originate from one sample, sequenced in a study of T-cell memory formation after mild COVID-19. In TCRdb, the 5' RACE reads were re-called with MiXCR into one record per CDR3 protein. The sample holds 550,000 to 600,000 distinct CDR3 sequences, about 22% seen once. The sequenced sample was PBMCs or a T cell subset sorted from them (not recorded which). The receptors originated from an adult woman who had mild COVID-19 (a few samples of this study predate the infection). Cell type and time point are not known.

In its sample, this clonotype was seen a few times. The J gene is TRBJ2-2, the V gene TRBV5-5; TRBD2 matches 7 bases. Germline CDR1 and CDR2: SGHKS and YYEKEE (reference sequence). The trim removed 0 bases at V and 4 bases at J, leaving 6 bases unmatched. The CDR3 has 16 amino acids. In nucleotides, the CDR3 is TGTGCCAGCAGCTTGGTTGCGGGAGTTAGCACCGGGGAGCTGTTTTTT. This translates into CASSLVAGVSTGELFF.

The chain recombines TRBV19 with TRBJ2-7; perhaps D is TRBD1 or TRBD2 (5 bases each). The germline V gene encodes CDR1 LNHDA and CDR2 SQIVND (reference sequence). The CDR3 consists of 16 residues. V lost 5 bases, J lost 4 bases, and 21 bases lay in between. CDR3 DNA sequence: TGTGCCAGTAGTGTGGCCTCGGGACCCGGTGGATACGAGCAGTACTTC. Protein sequence: CASSVASGPGGYEQYF.

This clonotype was seen only a few times. This chain joins TRBV20-1 and TRBJ2-1; 12 nucleotides match TRBD2. From germline, CDR1 is DFQATT and CDR2 SNEGSKA (reference sequence). The CDR3 loop spans 15 amino acids. Trimming took 3 bases from V and 8 from J; bases not matched to a gene: 8. The CDR3 region is CSARERLAGADEQFF. Here the CDR3 DNA reads TGCAGTGCTAGGGAACGACTAGCGGGGGCCGATGAGCAGTTCTTC.

V usage is TRBV4-2 and J usage is TRBJ2-1; 11 bases map to TRBD2. The germline V gene encodes CDR1 LGHNA and CDR2 YNFKEQ. The CDR3 is made up of 14 amino acids. The junction had 4 bases not matched to a gene; V was cut back by 8 bases and J by 4 bases. CDR3 sequence (DNA): TGTGCCAGCGATCTAGCGGGAGGATACAATGAGCAGTTCTTC. It is translated as CASDLAGGYNEQFF.

This rearrangement joins TRBV9 to TRBJ1-3; possibly TRBD1 for D (5 bases). Germline values: CDR1 SGDLS, CDR2 YYNGEE. This CDR3 spans 17 amino acids. The V end was cut by 0 bases, the J end by 0 bases, with 13 bases between. The CDR3 sequence is CASSVGPDSLSGNTIYF. The CDR3 bases are TGTGCCAGCAGCGTAGGCCCCGACAGCCTCTCTGGAAACACCATATATTTT.

This clonotype showed up just a few times. The rearrangement joins TRBV7-9 to TRBJ2-7; possibly TRBD1 or TRBD2 for D (5 bases each). V shed 1 base and J shed 2 bases, with 12 bases lying between them. The V gene's germline CDR1 is SEHNR and CDR2 FQNEAQ (reference sequence). This CDR3 has 15 residues. CDR3 in DNA: TGTGCCAGCAGCTTAGACAGGACTCCCCCCTACGAGCAGTACTTC. It encodes CASSLDRTPPYEQYF.

This clonotype was seen ten or more times. The chain links TRBV2 to TRBJ2-4; the D is unclear. Trimming shortened V by 8 bases and J by 0 bases, and 8 bases separated the two germline ends. The germline CDR1 and CDR2 sequences are SNHLY and FYNNEI. This CDR3 has 13 amino acids. CDR3 bases: TGTGCCAGCGGGGATCTAGCCAAAAACATTCAGTACTTC. Translating it yields CASGDLAKNIQYF. Looking up the rest from reference TRBV2 and TRBJ2-4 gives the full variable domain: EPEVTQTPSHQVTQMGQEVILRCVPISNHLYFYWYRQILGQKVEFLVSFYNNEISEKSEIFDDQFSVERPDGSNFTLKIRSTKLEDSAMYFCASGDLAKNIQYFGAGTRLSVL.

This rearrangement joins TRBV7-9 to TRBJ2-3; 9 positions agree with TRBD1. Germline CDR1 SEHNR, CDR2 FQNEAQ (reference sequence). The CDR3 is 16 residues long. Trimming removed 5 bases from V and 5 bases from J; junction bases left unmatched: 11. CDR3 DNA sequence: TGTGCCAGCAGCCCCCAGGCACAGGGGGCTAGAGATACGCAGTATTTT. Translation: CASSPQAQGARDTQYF.

Ten or more counts support this clonotype. The gene calls are TRBV9 and TRBJ2-5; 11 positions agree with TRBD2. This CDR3 region has 14 residues. The germline V gene encodes CDR1 SGDLS and CDR2 YYNGEE. Trimming removed 0 bases from V and 6 bases from J; junction bases left unmatched: 1. The chain's CDR3 is CASSVASGGKTQYF. Written as DNA, the CDR3 is TGTGCCAGCAGCGTAGCTAGCGGGGGGAAGACCCAGTACTTC.

This chain uses TRBV20-1 with TRBJ2-5; weak D call: TRBD1 (6 bases). CDR3 length: 12 residues. V was trimmed by 3 bases and J by 5 bases, leaving 10 bases between them. CDR1 and CDR2 from the germline V gene are DFQATT and SNEGSKA (reference sequence). The CDR3 region has the DNA TGCAGTGCTAGTGATCAGGGGGAGACCCAGTACTTC. Residues: CSASDQGETQYF.

The chain employs TRBV13 and TRBJ1-1; D might be TRBD1 (6 bases). The CDR3 totals 15 residues. The germline V gene has CDR1 PRHDT and CDR2 FYEKMQ (reference sequence). V lost 4 bases, J lost 1 base, and 13 bases lay in between. Here the CDR3 reads CASSWEPGQNTEAFF. In DNA, the CDR3 is TGTGCCAGCAGCTGGGAACCGGGACAGAACACTGAAGCTTTCTTT.

The chain recombines TRBV12-3 or TRBV12-4 with TRBJ1-1; possibly TRBD1 for D (5 bases). The CDR3 covers 15 residues. V dropped 6 bases and J dropped 6 bases, with 20 bases sitting between them. In nucleotides, the CDR3 is TGTGCCAGCAGGCTCGCCCAGGGACGAGTCGCTGAAGCTTTCTTT. The encoded protein is CASRLAQGRVAEAFF.

This clonotype was seen more than once but under ten times. The rearrangement joins TRBV12-3 or TRBV12-4 to TRBJ2-5; D may be TRBD2 (6 bases). This CDR3 has 13 amino acids. Trimming removed 4 bases at V and 5 bases at J, with 11 bases between. The DNA for the CDR3 is TGTGCCAGCAGTTCGTTAGGGAGGGAGACCCAGTACTTC. This gives the protein CASSSLGRETQYF.

In its sample, this clonotype was seen a few times. V gene TRBV5-1 combines with J gene TRBJ2-7; D might be TRBD2 (6 bases). This CDR3 has 16 amino acids. V was pared by 4 bases and J by 6 bases, with 23 bases between. CDR1 is SGHRS, CDR2 YFSETQ, per germline. The CDR3 protein is CASSPSAQLARSEQYF. The CDR3 coding sequence is TGCGCCAGCAGCCCCTCGGCCCAACTAGCCCGAAGCGAGCAGTACTTC.

This clonotype has a handful of counts. The genes are TRBV27 and TRBJ2-2, with no clear D. CDR1 and CDR2 from the germline V gene are MNHEY and SMNVEV (reference sequence). Trimming cost V 3 bases and J 1 base, with 6 bases left between them. The CDR3 consists of 14 residues. CDR3 loop: CASSFRWNTGELFF. The CDR3 coding sequence is TGTGCCAGCAGTTTCAGGTGGAACACCGGGGAGCTGTTTTTT.

The chain joins TRBV2 to TRBJ2-7, with 7 positions matching TRBD2. The CDR3 sequence is 15 residues long. Germline V gene lookup returns CDR1 SNHLY and CDR2 FYNNEI. V shed 4 bases and J 4 bases; nucleotides not matched to a gene: 10. The CDR3 nucleotides are TGTGCCAGCAGTGGTGTAGCGGGTCTTTCGTACGAGCAGTACTTC. Its translation is CASSGVAGLSYEQYF.

In its sample, this clonotype was seen a few times. The genes are TRBV29-1 and TRBJ1-1; possibly TRBD1 for D (5 bases). V was clipped by 4 bases and J by 2 bases, with 11 bases between them. CDR1 SQVTM and CDR2 ANQGSEA come from the germline V gene. This CDR3 contains 13 residues. The DNA of the CDR3 is TGCAGCGTTGGTCGGGGGGGTAACACTGAAGCTTTCTTT. It is translated as CSVGRGGNTEAFF.

In its sample, this clonotype was seen a few times. This rearrangement joins TRBV29-1 to TRBJ1-1, with D uncertain. Germline V gene sequence: CDR1 SQVTM, CDR2 ANQGSEA. This CDR3 is built from 12 residues. V was pared by 4 bases and J by 3 bases, with 9 bases between. The CDR3 loop is CSVVDGDTEAFF. For the CDR3, the DNA is TGCAGCGTTGTCGACGGAGACACTGAAGCTTTCTTT. Combining the CDR3 with reference TRBV29-1 and TRBJ1-1 gives the whole variable domain SAVISQKPSRDICQRGTSLTIQCQVDSQVTMMFWYRQQPGQSLTLIATANQGSEATYESGFVIDKFPISRPNLTFSTLTVSNMSPEDSSIYLCSVVDGDTEAFFGQGTRLTVV.

This clonotype was recorded a few times. V is TRBV30 and J is TRBJ2-2; D call uncertain. This CDR3 has 11 amino acids. V was cut by 5 bases and J by 6 bases, with 7 bases left in between. Germline V CDR1 and CDR2: GTSNPN, SVGIG (reference sequence). In DNA, the CDR3 is TGTGCCTGGGGCGAGGCCGGGGAGCTGTTTTTT. Translated: CAWGEAGELFF.

The J gene is TRBJ2-4, the V gene TRBV20-1; D uncertain. The CDR3 is made up of 14 amino acids. From germline, CDR1 is DFQATT and CDR2 SNEGSKA (reference sequence). V lost 1 base and J 0 bases, leaving 7 bases between the germline ends. CDR3 residues: CSARVPLAKNIQYF. CDR3 DNA: TGCAGTGCTAGAGTGCCCCTAGCCAAAAACATTCAGTACTTC.